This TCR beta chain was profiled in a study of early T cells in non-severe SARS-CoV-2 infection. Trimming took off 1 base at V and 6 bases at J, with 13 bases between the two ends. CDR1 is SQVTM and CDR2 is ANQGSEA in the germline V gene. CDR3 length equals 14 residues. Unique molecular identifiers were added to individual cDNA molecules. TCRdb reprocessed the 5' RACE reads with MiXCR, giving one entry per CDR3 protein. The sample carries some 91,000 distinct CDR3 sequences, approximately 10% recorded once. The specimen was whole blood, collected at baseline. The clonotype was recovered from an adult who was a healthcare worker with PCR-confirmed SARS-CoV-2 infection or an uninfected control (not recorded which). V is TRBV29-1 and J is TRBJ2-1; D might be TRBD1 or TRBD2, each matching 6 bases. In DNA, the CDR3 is TGCAGCGTTGAAGGGGGGGCACGGATCAATGAGCAGTTCTTC. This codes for CSVEGGARINEQFF.